This T cell receptor beta chain was recorded in a study of human T cells and chemical hapten exposure. General study findings and limits: DPC sensitization did not alter TCRs above 1 in 1000 frequency.

The CDR3 loop spans 16 amino acids. Germline CDR1 is DFQATT and CDR2 is SNEGSKA (reference sequence). The V segment lost 0 bases and the J segment 5 bases; nucleotides outside the gene matches: 10. This clonotype showed up many times. Its antigen is currently unknown. Documented time point: patch test 2, 6 weeks after DPC sensitization. Treatment indicated: therapeutic diphenylcyclopropenone sensitization with weekly scalp DPC. Donors, patients with alopecia ranging from 18 to 70 years old and judged suitable for DPC, provided samples. TCRdb processed the RACE reads anew with MiXCR; each CDR3 protein has one entry. Counted here are some 79,000 distinct CDR3 sequences, about 10% occurring once; the ten biggest clones make up more than 4%.

The input for sequencing was whole blood, taken in connection with sensitization to the hapten diphenylcyclopropenone (DPC). This receptor was taken from a woman aged 45-60 years with alopecia areata. Some clones in this sample may be carry-over from other donors' samples. The rearrangement uses TRBV20-1 and TRBJ2-5; 9 bases map to TRBD2. The CDR3: CSARELREGPGETQYF. As DNA, the CDR3 is TGCAGTGCTAGAGAGTTGCGGGAGGGCCCGGGGGAGACCCAGTACTTC.